This paragraph reports one TCR beta chain. The data were taken from a study of blood T cell repertoires in COVID-19. Across the study: PBMCs, B-cell-depleted T cells, or T cells were the source of the cDNA or gDNA that made up the material.

Original methodology: Amplifying reference gene primers gave estimates of nucleated cell counts. Data came from immunoSEQ multiplex PCR; TCRdb stores just in-frame clones and leaves some out. That table gives V, J and clone size, and the DNA gave D and trimming. Among 350,000 or so clones listed, roughly 87% were seen once. Germline assignment: CDR1 SGHRS and CDR2 YFSETQ. V dropped 1 base and J dropped 4; count of bases not matched to a gene: 2. The CDR3 contains 15 residues. The chain carries TRBV5-1 and TRBJ2-1; 10 nucleotides align to TRBD2. Sequencing input: peripheral blood. The sequence was obtained from a woman aged 55-69 years with COVID-19, enrolled during active disease. The CDR3, as DNA: TGCGCCAGCAGCTTGACTAGCGGGATATACAATGAGCAGTTCTTC. Residues: CASSLTSGIYNEQFF.